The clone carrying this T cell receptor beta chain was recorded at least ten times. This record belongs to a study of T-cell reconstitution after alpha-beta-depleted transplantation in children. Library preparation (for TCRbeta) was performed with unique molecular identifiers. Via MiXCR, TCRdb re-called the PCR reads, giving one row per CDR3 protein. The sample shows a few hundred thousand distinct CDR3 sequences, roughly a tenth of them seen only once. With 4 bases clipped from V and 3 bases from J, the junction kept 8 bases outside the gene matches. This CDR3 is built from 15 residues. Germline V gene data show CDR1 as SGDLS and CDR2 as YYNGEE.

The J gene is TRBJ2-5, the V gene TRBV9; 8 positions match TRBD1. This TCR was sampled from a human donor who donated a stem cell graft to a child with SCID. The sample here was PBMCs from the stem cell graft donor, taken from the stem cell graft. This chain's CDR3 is CASSLLGTGEETQYF. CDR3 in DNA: TGTGCCAGCAGCCTTCTTGGGACAGGAGAAGAGACCCAGTACTTC.